A selection of T cell receptor beta chains follows, all from one sample in a study of CD8+ T cells in alopecia areata. The assay was immunoSEQ multiplex PCR, and TCRdb's table has in-frame clones only and misses some. Altogether 100,000 to 150,000 clones are present, around 49% being singletons, with the ten largest covering 15% to 20%. Here the sequenced sample was CD8+ T cells sorted from blood, taken at week 0. All receptors derive from a human donor with alopecia areata. The CDR3 runs from the conserved cysteine through the conserved F or W. Size tells how often a clone was seen (once, few, many) or the class of an expanded clone, and some rows leave it out.

clone size: few; J gene: TRBJ2-1; V gene: TRBV28; CDR3 protein: CASRFQGSSYNEQFF
clone size: few; J gene: TRBJ1-5; V gene: TRBV27; CDR3 protein: CASSLSATGMGNQPQHF
clone size: .; J gene: TRBJ2-1; V gene: TRBV4-2; CDR3 protein: CASSQEYDTAGEEYEQFF
clone size: .; J gene: TRBJ1-1; V gene: TRBV2; CDR3 protein: CASRTTGNTEAFF
clone size: .; J gene: TRBJ2-5; V gene: TRBV5-1; CDR3 protein: CASSPPPAYQETQYF
clone size: few; J gene: TRBJ2-5; V gene: TRBV6-6; CDR3 protein: CASSQTSGGPETQYF
clone size: .; J gene: TRBJ2-7; V gene: TRBV7-9; CDR3 protein: CASSSPQGADEQYF
clone size: .; J gene: TRBJ1-1; V gene: TRBV2; CDR3 protein: CANSLGSTEAFF
clone size: once; J gene: TRBJ1-2; V gene: TRBV30; CDR3 protein: CAWSLDRGYTF
clone size: .; J gene: TRBJ2-7; V gene: TRBV4-2; CDR3 protein: CASSHIGTTGLHSYEQYF
clone size: few; J gene: TRBJ2-5; V gene: TRBV10-2; CDR3 protein: CASSEVSGGYQETQYF
clone size: .; J gene: TRBJ2-7; V gene: TRBV2; CDR3 protein: CASSERRGTGRYEQYF
clone size: once; J gene: TRBJ1-1; V gene: TRBV13; CDR3 protein: CASSLGQVGNTEAFF
clone size: .; J gene: TRBJ2-6; V gene: TRBV4-1; CDR3 protein: CASSQVWESGANVLTF
clone size: few; J gene: TRBJ2-1; V gene: TRBV30; CDR3 protein: CAFLGGNNEQFF
clone size: .; J gene: TRBJ1-5; V gene: TRBV4-1; CDR3 protein: CASSQASGTDNQPQHF
clone size: .; J gene: TRBJ2-3; V gene: TRBV6-5; CDR3 protein: CATGTPMTDTQYF
clone size: .; J gene: TRBJ2-1; V gene: TRBV13; CDR3 protein: CASSLGMTSYNEQFF
clone size: .; J gene: TRBJ1-3; V gene: TRBV14; CDR3 protein: CASSPPTGISGNTIYF
clone size: once; J gene: TRBJ2-7; V gene: TRBV6-6; CDR3 protein: CASSHPGQDYEQYF
clone size: .; J gene: TRBJ1-1; V gene: TRBV27; CDR3 protein: CASSLSWYTEAFF
clone size: few; J gene: TRBJ2-1; V gene: TRBV29-1; CDR3 protein: CSVGGQNNEQFF
clone size: .; J gene: TRBJ2-5; V gene: TRBV30; CDR3 protein: CALDVNGKGETQYF
clone size: few; J gene: TRBJ2-2; V gene: TRBV7-2; CDR3 protein: CASSSTGELFF